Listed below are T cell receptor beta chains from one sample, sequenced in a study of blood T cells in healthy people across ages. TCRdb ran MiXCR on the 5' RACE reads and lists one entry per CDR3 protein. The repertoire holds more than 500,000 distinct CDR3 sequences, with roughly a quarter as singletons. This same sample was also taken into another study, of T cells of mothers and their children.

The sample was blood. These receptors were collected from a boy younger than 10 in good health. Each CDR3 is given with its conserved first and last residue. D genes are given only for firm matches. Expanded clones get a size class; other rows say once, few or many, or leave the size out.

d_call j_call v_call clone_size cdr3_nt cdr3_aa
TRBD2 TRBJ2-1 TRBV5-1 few TGCGCCAGCAGCGCCTTGGCCTCTAGCGGGGGGAATGAGCAGTTCTTC CASSALASSGGNEQFF
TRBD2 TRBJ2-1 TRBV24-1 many TGTGCCACCCTCCCTCTGGCGGGAGTGGGCAATGAGCAGTTCTTC CATLPLAGVGNEQFF
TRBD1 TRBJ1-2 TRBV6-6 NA TGTGCCAGCAAAGTAACAGGGGGCAATGGCTACACCTTC CASKVTGGNGYTF
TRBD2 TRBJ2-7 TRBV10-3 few TGTGCCATCAATAGAGCGGGAGGATACGAGCAGTACTTC CAINRAGGYEQYF
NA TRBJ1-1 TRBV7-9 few TGTGCCAGCAGCCTCCGGGACACTGAAGCTTTCTTT CASSLRDTEAFF
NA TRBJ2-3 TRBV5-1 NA TGCACCAGCAGCTTGGAGGAACCGAGGCCTAGCACAGATACGCAGTATTTT CTSSLEEPRPSTDTQYF
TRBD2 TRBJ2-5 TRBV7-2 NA TGTGCCAGCAGCTCGGGACGTGGGGCGGGGGGAGAGACCCAGTACTTC CASSSGRGAGGETQYF
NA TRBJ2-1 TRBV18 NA TGTGCCAGCTCACGCGTCGGGGGTGAGCAGTTCTTC CASSRVGGEQFF
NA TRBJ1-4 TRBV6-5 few TGTGCCAGCAGTTACGGAGGAGGGCCATCGGAAAAACTGTTTTTT CASSYGGGPSEKLFF
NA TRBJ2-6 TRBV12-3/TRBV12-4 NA TGTGCCAGCGGGTACCACAACGTCCTGACTTTC CASGYHNVLTF
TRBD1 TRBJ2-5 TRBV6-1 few TGTGCCAGCAGAAACGGACAGGGAGAGACCCAGTACTTC CASRNGQGETQYF
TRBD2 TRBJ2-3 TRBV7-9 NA TGTGCCAGCAGCCCCCCCGCGGGAGCAGATACGCAGTATTTT CASSPPAGADTQYF
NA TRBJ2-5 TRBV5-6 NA TGTGCCAGCAGCTTGGAGACAGTAGAGACCCAGTACTTC CASSLETVETQYF
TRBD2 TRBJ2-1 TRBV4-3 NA TGCGCCAGCAGCCTAGTAGGTAGGCGGGAGGTACGGAATGAGCAGTTCTTC CASSLVGRREVRNEQFF
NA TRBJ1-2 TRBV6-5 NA TGTGCCAGCAGTTACACGGGGGTTAATGGCTACACCTTC CASSYTGVNGYTF
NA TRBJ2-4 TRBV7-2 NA TGTGCCAGCAGCTTACGGTCCGGCCTGGGTAAAAACATTCAGTACTTC CASSLRSGLGKNIQYF
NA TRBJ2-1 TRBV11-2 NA TGTGCCAGCAGTCGGAGGGGCAGGGACAATGAGCAGTTCTTC CASSRRGRDNEQFF
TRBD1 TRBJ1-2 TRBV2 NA TGTGCCAGCAGTGGAGGGACAGCGACTTATGGCTACACCTTC CASSGGTATYGYTF
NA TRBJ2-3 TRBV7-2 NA TGTGCCAGCAGCTTAGGAGGGCAAAGGCTAAATACGCAGTATTTT CASSLGGQRLNTQYF
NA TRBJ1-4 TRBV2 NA TGTGCCAGCAGGGGGGACGGAAATGAAAAACTGTTTTTT CASRGDGNEKLFF
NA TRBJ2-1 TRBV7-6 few TGTGCCAGCAGCTTAGCCACGGATAATGAGCAGTTCTTC CASSLATDNEQFF
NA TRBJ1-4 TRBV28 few TGTGCCAGCAGGAGGGATAGAGGTGAAAAACTGTTTTTT CASRRDRGEKLFF
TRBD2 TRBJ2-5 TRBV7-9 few TGTGCCAGCAGCTTGGGTCGGACTAGAATTTTTGAGACCCAGTACTTC CASSLGRTRIFETQYF
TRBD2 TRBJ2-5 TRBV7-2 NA TGTGCCAGCAGCCAGCCTAGCGGGATTGAGACCCAGTACTTC CASSQPSGIETQYF
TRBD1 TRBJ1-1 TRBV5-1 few TGCGCCAGCAGCTTGGTGTCAGGGGGCGTAGGGAACACTGAAGCTTTCTTT CASSLVSGGVGNTEAFF
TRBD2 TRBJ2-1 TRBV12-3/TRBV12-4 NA TGTGCCAGCAGTTTTCTCGGGGAACAGGCTAGCGGGATTGTATTGGATGAGCAGTTCTTC CASSFLGEQASGIVLDEQFF
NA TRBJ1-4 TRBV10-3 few TGTGCCATCAGCCCCCGGGCCTCGACTGTTACTAATGAAAAACTGTTTTTT CAISPRASTVTNEKLFF
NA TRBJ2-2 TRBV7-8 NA TGTGCCAGCAGCTTAGCGCCTAGCCAGAGGGGCCCCGGGGAGCTGTTTTTT CASSLAPSQRGPGELFF
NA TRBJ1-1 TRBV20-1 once TGCAGTGCTAGGGGTCAGGGGCTGGGCACTGAAGCTTTCTTT CSARGQGLGTEAFF
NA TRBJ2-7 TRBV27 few TGTGCCAGCGGGGCGACCCTACTCAGCTCCTACGAGCAGTACTTC CASGATLLSSYEQYF
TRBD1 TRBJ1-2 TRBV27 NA TGTGCCAGCAGGCAGGGGGTCTACTATGGCTACACCTTC CASRQGVYYGYTF
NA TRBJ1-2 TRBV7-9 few TGTGCCAGCAGCTCACAGGGACTCTATGGCTACACCTTC CASSSQGLYGYTF
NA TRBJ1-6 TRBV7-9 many TGTGCCAGCAGTTCCAATTCACCCCTCCACTTT CASSSNSPLHF
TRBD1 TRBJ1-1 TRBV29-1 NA TGCAGCGTTAGACAGGGTGATACTGAAGCTTTCTTT CSVRQGDTEAFF
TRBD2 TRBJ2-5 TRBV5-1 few TGCGCCAGCAGCTTGGTGGCAGGGAGGGTAGAGACCCAGTACTTC CASSLVAGRVETQYF
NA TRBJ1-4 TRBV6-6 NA TGTGCCAGCAGCTGGGACCACGCGCAAGAAAAACTGTTTTTT CASSWDHAQEKLFF
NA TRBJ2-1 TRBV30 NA TGTGCCTGGAGTAGGGCAGCTCACAATGAGCAGTTCTTC CAWSRAAHNEQFF
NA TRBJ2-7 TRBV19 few TGTGCCAGTAGTATTAGCCCCCCAGGTGGCGAGCAGTACTTC CASSISPPGGEQYF
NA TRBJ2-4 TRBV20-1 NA TGCAGTGCTCACTTGGGCAAAAACATTCAGTACTTC CSAHLGKNIQYF
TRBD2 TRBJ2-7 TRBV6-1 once TGTGCCAGCAGTGGACCTAGCGGGAGTACACACGAGCAGTACTTC CASSGPSGSTHEQYF
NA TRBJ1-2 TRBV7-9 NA TGTGCCAGCAGCAACCTATACGAGGCCTATGGCTACACCTTC CASSNLYEAYGYTF
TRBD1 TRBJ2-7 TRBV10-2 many TGCGCCAGCACCGGACAGGGCTCCTACGAGCAGTACTTC CASTGQGSYEQYF
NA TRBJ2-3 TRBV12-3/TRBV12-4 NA TGTGCCACCTCGGCAATGGGGGCCACAGATACGCAGTATTTT CATSAMGATDTQYF
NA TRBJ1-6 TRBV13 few TGTGCCAGCAGCCGAAAAGGGTTTACTTCACCCCTCCACTTT CASSRKGFTSPLHF
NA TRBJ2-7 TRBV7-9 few TGTGCCAGCAGCTCCGCCGTCAACCGGGGCGAGCAGTACTTC CASSSAVNRGEQYF
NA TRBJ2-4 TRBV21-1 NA TGTGCCAGCAGCCCCCGGACTAGCGGGGGGGCCTGGACCAAAAACATTCAGTACTTC CASSPRTSGGAWTKNIQYF
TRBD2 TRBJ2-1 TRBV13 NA TGTGCCAGCAGCACTACGGGACTAGCGGTCAATGAGCAGTTCTTC CASSTTGLAVNEQFF
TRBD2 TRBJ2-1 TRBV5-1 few TGCGCCAGCAGCTTGGAGGCTAGCGGGGGTGGGAATGAGCAGTTCTTC CASSLEASGGGNEQFF
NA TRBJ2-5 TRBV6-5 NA TGTGCCAGCAGTTACAGTCCTGTACAAGAGACCCAGTACTTC CASSYSPVQETQYF
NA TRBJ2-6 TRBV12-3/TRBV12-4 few TGTGCCAGCAGCCCGCGGGCGGGGGCCAACGTCCTGACTTTC CASSPRAGANVLTF
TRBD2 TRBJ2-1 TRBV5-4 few TGTGCCAGCAGCGCCGGGACTAGCGGGGGTGTAGGGCAGTTCTTC CASSAGTSGGVGQFF
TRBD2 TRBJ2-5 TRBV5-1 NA TGCGCCAGCAGCTTGGAGGCAGGCCCCGGGGGGGAGACCCAGTACTTC CASSLEAGPGGETQYF
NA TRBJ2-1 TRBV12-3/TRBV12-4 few TGTGCCAGCAGTTTAGGTGGAGGACTCTACAATGAGCAGTTCTTC CASSLGGGLYNEQFF
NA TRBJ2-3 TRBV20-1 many TGCAGTGCTAGAGATTATCGTGCCGGCTTAGCGGGCACAGATACGCAGTATTTT CSARDYRAGLAGTDTQYF
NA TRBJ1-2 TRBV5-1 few TGCGCCAGCAGAGAACGGACGGTTGGGGATGGCTACACCTTC CASRERTVGDGYTF
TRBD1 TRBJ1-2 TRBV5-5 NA TGTGCCAGCAGCCCCCGGCAGGGGGCCTCGTCTAACTATGGCTACACCTTC CASSPRQGASSNYGYTF
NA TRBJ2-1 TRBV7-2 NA TGTGCCAGCAGCTTAGTAGAGAACGCCCGCGAGCAGTTCTTC CASSLVENAREQFF
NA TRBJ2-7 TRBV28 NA TGTGCCAGCAGTTATTCAGACGAGCAGTACTTC CASSYSDEQYF
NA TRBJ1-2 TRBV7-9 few TGTGCCAGCAGCCCTTCGAGGGGTCCGCTAAATGGCTACACCTTC CASSPSRGPLNGYTF
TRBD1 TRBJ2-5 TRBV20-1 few TGCAGTGCTAGACCAAAGACAGGGTGGCGCCAAGAGACCCAGTACTTC CSARPKTGWRQETQYF